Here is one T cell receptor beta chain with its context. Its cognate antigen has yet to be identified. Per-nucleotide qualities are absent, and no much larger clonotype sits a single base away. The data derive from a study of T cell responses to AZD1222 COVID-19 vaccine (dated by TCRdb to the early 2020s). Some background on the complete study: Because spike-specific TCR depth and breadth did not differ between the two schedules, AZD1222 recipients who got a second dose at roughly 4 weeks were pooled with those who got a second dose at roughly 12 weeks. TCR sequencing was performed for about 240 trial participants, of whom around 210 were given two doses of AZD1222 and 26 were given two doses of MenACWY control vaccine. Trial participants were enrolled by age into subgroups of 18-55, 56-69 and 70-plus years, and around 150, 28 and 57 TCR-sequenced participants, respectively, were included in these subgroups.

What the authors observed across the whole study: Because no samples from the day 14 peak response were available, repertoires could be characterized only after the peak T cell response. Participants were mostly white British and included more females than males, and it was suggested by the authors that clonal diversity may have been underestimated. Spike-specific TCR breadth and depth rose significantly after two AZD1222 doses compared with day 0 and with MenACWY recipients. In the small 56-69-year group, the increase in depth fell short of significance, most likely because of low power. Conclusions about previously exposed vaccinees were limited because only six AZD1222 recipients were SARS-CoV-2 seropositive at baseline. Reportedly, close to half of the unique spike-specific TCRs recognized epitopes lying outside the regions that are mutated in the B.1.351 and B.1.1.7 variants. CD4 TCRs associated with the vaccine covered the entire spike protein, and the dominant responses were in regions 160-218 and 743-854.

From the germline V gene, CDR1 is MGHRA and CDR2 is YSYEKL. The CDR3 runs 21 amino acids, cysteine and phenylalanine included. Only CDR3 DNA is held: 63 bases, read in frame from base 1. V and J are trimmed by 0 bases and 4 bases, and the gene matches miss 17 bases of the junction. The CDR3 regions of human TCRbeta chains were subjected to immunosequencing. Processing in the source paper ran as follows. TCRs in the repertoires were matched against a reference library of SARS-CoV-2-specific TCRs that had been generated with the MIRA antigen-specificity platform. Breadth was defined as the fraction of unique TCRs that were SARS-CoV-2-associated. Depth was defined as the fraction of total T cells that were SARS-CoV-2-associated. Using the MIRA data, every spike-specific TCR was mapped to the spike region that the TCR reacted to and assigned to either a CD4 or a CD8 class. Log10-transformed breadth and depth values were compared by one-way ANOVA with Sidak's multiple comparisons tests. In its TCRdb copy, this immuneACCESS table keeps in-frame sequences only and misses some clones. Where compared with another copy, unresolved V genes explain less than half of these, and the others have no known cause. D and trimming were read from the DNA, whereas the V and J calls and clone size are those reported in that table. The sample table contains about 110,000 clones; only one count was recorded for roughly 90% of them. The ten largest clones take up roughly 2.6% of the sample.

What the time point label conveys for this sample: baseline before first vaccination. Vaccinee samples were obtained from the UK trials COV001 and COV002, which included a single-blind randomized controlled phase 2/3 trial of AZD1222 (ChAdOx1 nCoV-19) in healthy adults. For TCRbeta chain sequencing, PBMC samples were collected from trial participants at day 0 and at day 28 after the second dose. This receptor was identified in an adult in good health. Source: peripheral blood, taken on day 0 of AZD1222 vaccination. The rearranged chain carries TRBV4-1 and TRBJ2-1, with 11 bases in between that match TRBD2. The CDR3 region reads CASSQDTLAGVRGALYNEQFF. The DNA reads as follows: TGCGCCAGCAGCCAAGATACACTAGCGGGAGTAAGGGGGGCCCTATACAATGAGCAGTTCTTC.